This is a list of T cell receptor beta chains from one sample in a study of T cell changes during pregnancy in multiple sclerosis. Sequencing was performed with immunoSEQ multiplex PCR; in TCRdb, only in-frame clones are kept and a portion is missing. The table has around 52,000 clones, about 90% seen once; the top ten hold more than 0.15%. Specimen: CD4+ T cells from peripheral blood mononuclear cells, collected after pregnancy. These receptors all stem from a female donor in good health, enrolled as a control in a pregnancy study. Both conserved end residues are part of each CDR3. D genes are given only for firm matches. Expanded clones get a size class; other rows say once, few or many, or leave the size out.

TRBD2,.,TRBV7-2,TRBJ2-5,CASSFLPGLAETQYF,TGTGCCAGCAGCTTCTTACCGGGACTAGCGGAGACCCAGTACTTC
TRBD2,.,TRBV7-2,TRBJ2-5,CASSLGLAGGGAQYF,TGTGCCAGCAGCCTTGGACTAGCGGGGGGCGGGGCCCAGTACTTC
TRBD1,.,TRBV5-1,TRBJ2-7,CASSLLGQGNEQYF,TGCGCCAGCAGCTTGTTAGGACAGGGCAACGAGCAGTACTTC
.,.,TRBV30,TRBJ1-1,CAWTPAGDTEAFF,TGTGCCTGGACCCCGGCAGGGGACACTGAAGCTTTCTTT
.,.,TRBV28,TRBJ1-5,CASSAGTGGNQPQHF,TGTGCCAGCAGTGCCGGGACGGGGGGCAATCAGCCCCAGCATTTT
TRBD1,.,TRBV12-5,TRBJ1-2,CASGLVLGQGVPNYGYTF,TGTGCTAGTGGTTTGGTACTCGGACAGGGGGTTCCTAACTATGGCTACACCTTC
.,.,TRBV28,TRBJ2-7,CASTPGGATWGEQYF,TGTGCCAGCACCCCTGGAGGGGCGACTTGGGGAGAGCAGTACTTC
.,.,TRBV7-8,TRBJ1-6,CASSYSLHKGSSYNSPLHF,TGTGCCAGCAGCTATAGCTTACATAAAGGGAGCTCCTATAATTCACCCCTCCACTTT
.,.,TRBV5-1,TRBJ2-2,CASSLNGELFF,TGCGCCAGCAGCCTTAACGGGGAGCTGTTTTTT
.,.,TRBV7-9,TRBJ2-1,CASSLSKIGNEQFF,TGTGCCAGCAGCTTATCGAAAATCGGGAATGAGCAGTTCTTC
.,.,TRBV15,TRBJ2-5,CATSRDSRVETQYF,TGTGCCACCAGCAGAGATTCCAGGGTGGAGACCCAGTACTTC
.,.,TRBV5-1,TRBJ1-4,CASSLIGGNEKLFF,TGCGCCAGCAGCTTGATTGGGGGGAATGAAAAACTGTTTTTT
.,.,TRBV6-5,TRBJ1-4,CASGRGDEKLFF,TGTGCCAGCGGGAGGGGAGATGAAAAACTGTTTTTT
TRBD2,once,TRBV18,TRBJ2-3,CASSPLSLAGGTDTQYF,TGTGCCAGCTCACCATTATCCCTAGCGGGGGGCACAGATACGCAGTATTTT
TRBD2,once,TRBV7-9,TRBJ2-3,CASSPTSGGTDTQYF,TGTGCCAGCAGCCCTACTAGCGGGGGCACAGATACGCAGTATTTT
TRBD1,.,TRBV7-2,TRBJ1-2,CASSPIGQGGGYTF,TGTGCCAGCAGCCCTATTGGACAGGGCGGGGGCTACACCTTC
.,once,TRBV2,TRBJ1-1,CASGNRDMWTEAFF,TGTGCCAGCGGAAACAGGGATATGTGGACTGAAGCTTTCTTT
.,.,TRBV7-9,TRBJ2-7,CASSLGVAGYEQYF,TGTGCCAGCAGCCTCGGGGTCGCAGGCTACGAGCAGTACTTC
.,.,TRBV18,TRBJ2-2,CASGEQGRGTGELFF,TGTGCCAGCGGGGAACAGGGTCGCGGCACCGGGGAGCTGTTTTTT
.,.,TRBV5-1,TRBJ1-4,CASMFQNNEKLFF,TGCGCCAGCATGTTTCAGAATAATGAAAAACTGTTTTTT
.,.,TRBV28,TRBJ2-1,CASKIQGNEQFF,TGTGCCAGCAAAATACAGGGAAATGAGCAGTTCTTC
.,.,TRBV7-9,TRBJ1-6,CASSSPGGLQESPLHF,TGTGCCAGCAGCTCCCCGGGGGGCCTCCAAGAATCACCCCTCCACTTT
TRBD2,.,TRBV7-2,TRBJ2-5,CASSLIPGGAETQYF,TGTGCCAGCAGCTTAATTCCGGGAGGGGCAGAGACCCAGTACTTC
.,once,TRBV7-6,TRBJ2-5,CASSLSFGGETQYF,TGTGCCAGCAGCTTATCCTTCGGGGGAGAGACCCAGTACTTC
TRBD1,.,TRBV4-3,TRBJ2-5,CASSQGTGLETQYF,TGCGCCAGCAGCCAAGGGACAGGGCTAGAGACCCAGTACTTC
.,.,TRBV28,TRBJ1-5,CASSVSRGSQPQHF,TGTGCCAGCAGCGTCTCCCGGGGTAGTCAGCCCCAGCATTTT
.,.,TRBV7-9,TRBJ2-6,CASSQFGQSGANVLTF,TGTGCCAGCAGCCAGTTCGGACAGTCTGGGGCCAACGTCCTGACTTTC
.,.,TRBV7-3,TRBJ2-5,CASSLNSIGETQYF,TGTGCCAGCAGCTTAAACAGCATCGGAGAGACCCAGTACTTC
.,.,TRBV9,TRBJ1-1,CASSVDSGNTEAFF,TGTGCCAGCAGCGTAGATTCAGGAAACACTGAAGCTTTCTTT
.,.,TRBV11-3,TRBJ2-1,CASSAKQGRNEQFF,TGTGCCAGCAGCGCAAAACAGGGGAGGAATGAGCAGTTCTTC
TRBD1,.,TRBV19,TRBJ1-5,CASKGGQNSNQPQHF,TGTGCCAGTAAGGGGGGACAGAATAGCAATCAGCCCCAGCATTTT
.,few,TRBV7-2,TRBJ1-5,CASSVSGGNQPQHF,TGTGCCAGCAGCGTATCAGGGGGCAATCAGCCCCAGCATTTT
TRBD1,.,TRBV7-8,TRBJ1-1,CASSRDRVLNTEAFF,TGTGCCAGCAGCCGTGACAGGGTTCTGAACACTGAAGCTTTCTTT
.,.,TRBV5-1,TRBJ2-7,CASSSGPF,TGCGCCAGCAGCTCTGGCCCCTTC
TRBD2,.,TRBV12-5,TRBJ2-1,CASGLYTSGGNEQFF,TGTGCTAGTGGTTTGTATACTAGCGGGGGAAATGAGCAGTTCTTC
TRBD1,.,TRBV6-1,TRBJ2-7,CASSERDRDHEQYF,TGTGCCAGCAGTGAACGGGACAGGGACCACGAGCAGTACTTC
.,.,TRBV5-4,TRBJ2-1,CASSTGTVETNEQFF,TGTGCCAGCAGCACCGGGACTGTTGAAACCAATGAGCAGTTCTTC
.,.,TRBV18,TRBJ1-2,CASSPQAGYTF,TGTGCCAGCTCACCTCAGGCCGGCTACACCTTC
.,few,TRBV10-3,TRBJ1-2,CAISTTANYGYTF,TGTGCCATCAGTACGACAGCTAACTATGGCTACACCTTC